Shown below are 28 T cell receptor beta chains from a single sample sequenced in a study of T cell responses to AZD1222 COVID-19 vaccine. Assay used: immunoSEQ multiplex PCR; TCRdb lists only in-frame clones, some missing. The table has approximately 120,000 clones, around 87% seen once. The material sequenced was peripheral blood, taken 28 days after the second AZD1222 dose. The receptors were sampled from an adult who received the AZD1222 COVID-19 vaccine.

The gene calls are TRBV2 and TRBJ1-5; no firm D call. This CDR3 contains 13 residues. Germline V gene sequence: CDR1 SNHLY, CDR2 FYNNEI. V was cut by 5 bases and J by 3 bases, with 8 bases left in between. The CDR3: CASSSEANQPQHF. The DNA of the CDR3 is TGTGCCAGCAGTTCAGAGGCCAATCAGCCCCAGCATTTT.

The chain carries TRBV2 and TRBJ2-7, with D possibly called TRBD1 or TRBD2 (5 bases each). The CDR3 length is 15 residues. The V gene lost 3 bases and the J gene lost 7 bases, with 19 bases spanning the gap. Germline V gene data show CDR1 as SNHLY and CDR2 as FYNNEI. The CDR3 nucleotides read TGTGCCAGCAGTGAGGGACGCCTAAGACCCGGGGAGCAGTACTTC. Residues: CASSEGRLRPGEQYF.

The chain combines TRBV4-3 with TRBJ2-7; 9 nucleotides line up with TRBD1. Trimming at V came to 0 bases and at J to 2 bases, leaving 5 bases not matched to a gene. CDR1 is LGHNA, CDR2 YSLEER, per germline. This CDR3 has 16 residues. The chain's CDR3 is CASSQDQGQGTYEQYF. The CDR3 nucleotides read TGCGCCAGCAGCCAAGACCAGGGACAGGGTACCTACGAGCAGTACTTC.

J is TRBJ1-1 and V is TRBV30; no clear D gene. This CDR3 region has 11 residues. V was clipped by 5 bases and J by 4 bases, with 8 bases between them. Germline V CDR1 and CDR2: GTSNPN, SVGIG (reference sequence). In DNA form, the CDR3 reads TGTGCCTGGGCCGACCTCACTGAAGCTTTCTTT. Translation gives CAWADLTEAFF.

V gene TRBV9 combines with J gene TRBJ1-6, with D possibly TRBD1 on 5 matching bases. Germline values: CDR1 SGDLS, CDR2 YYNGEE. V was pared by 5 bases and J by 6 bases, with 12 bases between. The CDR3 contains 14 residues. The CDR3 reads CASSPRQFNSPLHF. CDR3 in DNA: TGTGCCAGCAGTCCAAGACAGTTTAATTCACCCCTCCACTTT.

This chain connects TRBV4-3 to TRBJ2-7, with D perhaps assigned TRBD1 or TRBD2 (6 bases each). The CDR3 loop spans 14 amino acids. Germline values: CDR1 LGHNA, CDR2 YSLEER. The germline V and J ends were trimmed by 0 bases and 5 bases, with 11 bases remaining between them. CDR3 in amino acids: CASSQDHGGNEQYF. Here the CDR3 DNA reads TGCGCCAGCAGCCAAGATCACGGGGGCAACGAGCAGTACTTC.

The chain has TRBV7-2 and TRBJ1-2; TRBD1 might be the D (6 bases). V lost 5 bases, J lost 8 bases, and 24 bases lay in between. The CDR3 runs to 16 residues. Germline V gene sequence: CDR1 SGHTA, CDR2 FQGNSA. DNA of the CDR3: TGTGCCAGCAGCCCAGTGGGGGGCGCAAGTAGCTACGGCTACACCTTC. Amino acid sequence: CASSPVGGASSYGYTF. Variable domain in full (rest from reference TRBV7-2 and TRBJ1-2): GAGVSQSPSNKVTEKGKDVELRCDPISGHTALYWYRQSLGQGLEFLIYFQGNSAPDKSGLPSDRFSAERTGGSVSTLTIQRTQQEDSAVYLCASSPVGGASSYGYTFGSGTRLTVV.

The chain joins TRBV4-3 to TRBJ1-6; D gene unclear. The CDR3 loop spans 14 amino acids. Germline V gene data show CDR1 as LGHNA and CDR2 as YSLEER. The ends were cut back, 1 base at V and 6 bases at J, with 7 bases in the middle. The CDR3 reads CASSQVQSNSPLHF. The CDR3 DNA is TGCGCCAGCAGCCAAGTCCAGAGTAATTCACCCCTCCACTTT.

For the CDR3, the DNA is TGTGCCAGTAGTAGGACTAGCGGAACCCTCAATGAGCAGTTCTTC. Amino acids: CASSRTSGTLNEQFF. This sequence joins TRBV19 and TRBJ2-1, with 10 bases aligning to TRBD2. CDR1 and CDR2 (germline): LNHDA, SQIVND (reference sequence). This CDR3 comprises 15 residues. Losses at the gene ends were 4 bases for V and 6 bases for J; bases not matched to a gene: 6. The full variable domain, with the rest looked up from reference TRBV19 and TRBJ2-1, is DGGITQSPKYLFRKEGQNVTLSCEQNLNHDAMYWYRQDPGQGLRLIYYSQIVNDFQKGDIAEGYSVSREKKESFPLTVTSAQKNPTAFYLCASSRTSGTLNEQFFGPGTRLTVL.

The genes are TRBV7-2 and TRBJ1-2; no clear D gene. The V and J ends lost 5 bases and 1 base respectively, with 17 bases between them. Germline V CDR1 and CDR2: SGHTA, FQGNSA. The CDR3 runs 16 residues. The CDR3 coding sequence is TGTGCCAGCAGCCCTCCATCACCGGCAAATAACTATGGCTACACCTTC. Amino acids: CASSPPSPANNYGYTF.

The rearrangement links TRBV2 to TRBJ1-4; tentative D call: TRBD1 (5 bases). CDR1 is SNHLY and CDR2 is FYNNEI in the germline V gene. CDR3 size: 15 residues. V lost 3 bases, J lost 10 bases, and 18 bases lay in between. CDR3 DNA: TGTGCCAGCAGTGATTTGGGGACCCCTGTTGGAAAACTGTTTTTT. Translated, it gives CASSDLGTPVGKLFF.

The chain carries TRBV5-1 and TRBJ1-4; D unresolved. Germline CDR1 is SGHRS and CDR2 is YFSETQ. V gave up 5 bases and J gave up 7 bases, with 18 bases separating them. This CDR3 spans 15 amino acids. CDR3: CASRADPGEGEKLFF. For the CDR3, the DNA is TGCGCCAGCAGGGCGGATCCTGGGGAGGGTGAAAAACTGTTTTTT.

CDR3 amino acids: CASSMGTGKETQYF. The CDR3 coding sequence is TGTGCCAGTAGTATGGGGACTGGCAAGGAGACCCAGTACTTC. The chain uses TRBV19 and TRBJ2-5, with a tentative D call TRBD2 (6 bases). Deletions cut 3 bases from V and 5 bases from J, with 13 bases between. In germline, CDR1 is LNHDA, CDR2 SQIVND (reference sequence). The length of the CDR3 is 14 residues.

CDR3 protein: CASSVVGSTDTQYF. CDR3 nucleotides: TGTGCCAGCAGCGTAGTGGGTAGCACAGATACGCAGTATTTT. The chain joins TRBV9 to TRBJ2-3; no clear D. The CDR3 is 14 residues long. Germline V gene data show CDR1 as SGDLS and CDR2 as YYNGEE. V was clipped by 0 bases and J by 0 bases, with 5 bases between them.

The rearrangement joins TRBV10-2 to TRBJ1-5; D unresolved. Germline-derived CDR1 and CDR2 are WSHSY and SAAADI. Trimming left V 0 bases short and J 0 bases short, with 3 bases between. There are 14 residues in the CDR3. CDR3 sequence: CASSESGSNQPQHF. The CDR3 DNA follows: TGCGCCAGCAGTGAGTCTGGTAGCAATCAGCCCCAGCATTTT.

The CDR3 DNA reads as TGTGCCAGCAGTTACCCACAAGGGGAGAGCTACGAGCAGTACTTC. Residues: CASSYPQGESYEQYF. The chain recombines TRBV6-6 with TRBJ2-7; TRBD1 or TRBD2 may be the D gene (5 bases each). This CDR3 is 15 amino acids long. CDR1 and CDR2 from the germline V gene are MNHNY and SVGAGI (reference sequence). Trimming cost V 2 bases and J 3 bases, with 14 bases left between them.

The chain is built from TRBV6-2 or TRBV6-3 and TRBJ1-1; 9 nucleotides match TRBD1. Germline V lookup: CDR1 MNHEY, CDR2 SVGEGT. The trim removed 2 bases at V and 5 bases at J, leaving 0 bases unmatched. The CDR3 consists of 13 residues. The CDR3 DNA sequence: TGTGCCAGCAGTTACGGGACAGGGACTGAAGCTTTCTTT. Its protein is CASSYGTGTEAFF.

This clone was picked up one time. The chain combines TRBV4-3 with TRBJ1-2, with 7 positions matching TRBD1. Germline V gene data show CDR1 as LGHNA and CDR2 as YSLEER. This CDR3 region has 15 residues. Unmatched junction bases numbered 5, after V lost 0 bases and J lost 4 bases. For the CDR3, the DNA is TGCGCCAGCAGCCAAGAGAGGCAGGGGGGCTATGGCTACACCTTC. This sequence encodes CASSQERQGGYGYTF.

V gene TRBV5-6 combines with J gene TRBJ2-6; tentative D call: TRBD1 (6 bases). The CDR3 extends over 17 amino acids. Deletions cut 3 bases from V and 0 bases from J, with 13 bases between. Germline V gives CDR1 SGHDT, CDR2 YYEEEE. The CDR3 bases are TGTGCCAGCAGCTCGGACAGTCCTTTCTCTGGGGCCAACGTCCTGACTTTC. This sequence encodes CASSSDSPFSGANVLTF.

The rearrangement uses TRBV9 and TRBJ1-2; TRBD1 aligns across 7 bases. The CDR3 consists of 14 residues. Germline lookup yields CDR1 SGDLS and CDR2 YYNGEE. V trimming: 0 bases; J trimming: 7 bases; junction bases outside the gene matches: 6. As DNA, the CDR3 is TGTGCCAGCAGCGTAGAGTCAGGGGGTACTGGCTACACCTTC. Translation: CASSVESGGTGYTF.

The chain carries TRBV7-2 and TRBJ2-5; tentative D call: TRBD2 (5 bases). CDR1 and CDR2 (germline): SGHTA, FQGNSA. V shed 8 bases and J shed 5 bases, with 12 bases lying between them. This CDR3 contains 12 residues. The CDR3 is CASVPSGETQYF. The CDR3 nucleotides read TGTGCCAGCGTCCCGTCGGGGGAGACCCAGTACTTC.

The rearrangement uses TRBV18 and TRBJ1-2, with D possibly matching TRBD1 (5 bases). V dropped 3 bases and J dropped 6 bases, with 17 bases sitting between them. The CDR3 contains 15 residues. Germline V gene lookup returns CDR1 KGHSH and CDR2 LQKENI. CDR3 sequence: CASSPQSAGRDGYTF. The CDR3 region has the DNA TGTGCCAGCTCACCGCAGTCGGCAGGGAGGGATGGCTACACCTTC.

The V gene is TRBV5-8, the J gene TRBJ1-6; D is unresolved. The CDR3 is made up of 14 amino acids. Germline CDR1 is SGHTS and CDR2 is YDEGEE. Trimming shortened V by 4 bases and J by 10 bases, and 15 bases separated the two germline ends. The CDR3 sequence: CASSLEPNSSPLHF. The DNA for the CDR3 is TGTGCCAGCAGCCTGGAGCCCAACAGCTCACCCCTCCACTTT.

CDR3 sequence: CASSSVGQLNTEAFF. For the CDR3, the DNA is TGTGCCAGTAGTAGCGTGGGACAGCTGAACACTGAAGCTTTCTTT. The J gene is TRBJ1-1, the V gene TRBV19; 7 bases agree with TRBD1. The CDR3 contains 15 residues. Trimming cost V 4 bases and J 0 bases; bases outside gene matches: 5. Germline lookup yields CDR1 LNHDA and CDR2 SQIVND (reference sequence).

The V and J genes are TRBV6-2 or TRBV6-3 and TRBJ1-2; 9 bases map to TRBD1. Germline V gene lookup returns CDR1 MNHEY and CDR2 SVGEGT. V shed 1 base, J shed 4 bases, and the junction held 4 bases outside the gene matches. The CDR3 contains 15 residues. The CDR3, as DNA: TGTGCCAGCAGTTACTTGGACAGGGGCCGCTATGGCTACACCTTC. It specifies CASSYLDRGRYGYTF.

This chain uses TRBV13 with TRBJ2-7; tentative D call: TRBD1 (5 bases). The CDR3 runs to 13 residues. Trimming cost V 1 base and J 3 bases, with 7 bases left between them. Germline CDR1 and CDR2: PRHDT and FYEKMQ (reference sequence). CDR3: CASSLEQGYEQYF. The CDR3 DNA reads TGTGCCAGCAGCTTAGAGCAGGGCTACGAGCAGTACTTC.

The chain joins TRBV25-1 to TRBJ2-6; D uncertain. The CDR3 spans 14 residues. The germline V gene has CDR1 MGHDK and CDR2 SYGVNS. This CDR3 is CFRLARSGANVLTF. CDR3 nucleotides: TGTTTTCGGTTAGCCCGTAGTGGGGCCAACGTCCTGACTTTC.

The chain joins TRBV19 to TRBJ1-5, with TRBD1 identical over 8 bases. The germline gives CDR1 LNHDA, CDR2 SQIVND (reference sequence). After removal of 9 bases from V and 4 bases from J, the junction contained 5 bases not matched to a gene. CDR3 length: 13 residues. The CDR3 DNA is TGTGCCAGCAAGGACAGGGTTAATCAGCCCCAGCATTTT. This encodes CASKDRVNQPQHF.